This T cell receptor beta chain was sequenced in a study of tumor and adjacent non-tumor tissue in lung cancer. For the study at large: Histology: 12 adenocarcinoma, a couple of squamous cell carcinoma, 1 small cell lung cancer. Overall study findings and caveats: Tumor repertoires had a smaller top 100 clone share than normal lung.

TCRbeta libraries were built with three rounds of nested PCR, modified from ARM-PCR. Each CDR3 protein gets one entry after TCRdb re-called the multiplex PCR reads with MiXCR. Of roughly 74,000 distinct CDR3 sequences detected, approximately 82% appear once; the ten largest clones hold around 43%. Comments on this clonotype: Its specificity is not known.

The template was RNA from unsorted bulk tissue. The normal lung tissue was taken more than 3 cm from the tumor edge. Germline lookup yields CDR1 SQVTM and CDR2 ANQGSEA. The length of the CDR3 is 17 residues. V lost 8 bases and J lost 2, with 26 bases in between. Sequenced material: distant non-tumor lung tissue. This clonotype was sampled from an older man with non-small cell lung cancer. This sequence joins TRBV29-1 and TRBJ2-3; unclear D gene. The CDR3 here is CSLLPYVTDGDTDTQYF. CDR3 in DNA: TGCAGCTTACTCCCATATGTAACAGATGGGGACACAGATACGCAGTATTTT.